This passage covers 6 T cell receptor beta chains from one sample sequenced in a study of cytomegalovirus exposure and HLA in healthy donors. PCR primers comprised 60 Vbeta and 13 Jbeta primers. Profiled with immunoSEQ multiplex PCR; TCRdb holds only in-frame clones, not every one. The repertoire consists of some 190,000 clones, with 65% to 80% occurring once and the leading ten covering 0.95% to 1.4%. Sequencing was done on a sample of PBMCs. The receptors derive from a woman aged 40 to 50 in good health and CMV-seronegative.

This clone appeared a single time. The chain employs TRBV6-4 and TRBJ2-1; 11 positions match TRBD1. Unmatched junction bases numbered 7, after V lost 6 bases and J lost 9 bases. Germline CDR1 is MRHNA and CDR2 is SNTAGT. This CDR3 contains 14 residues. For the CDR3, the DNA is TGTGCCAGCAGCCCTCGGACAGGGGGCAGTGAGCAGTTCTTC. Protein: CASSPRTGGSEQFF.

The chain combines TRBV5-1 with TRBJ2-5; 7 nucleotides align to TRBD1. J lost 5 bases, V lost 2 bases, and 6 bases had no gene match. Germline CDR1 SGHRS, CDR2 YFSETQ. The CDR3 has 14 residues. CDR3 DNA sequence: TGCGCCAGCAGCTTCCAGGGACAGCCGGAGACCCAGTACTTC. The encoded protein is CASSFQGQPETQYF.

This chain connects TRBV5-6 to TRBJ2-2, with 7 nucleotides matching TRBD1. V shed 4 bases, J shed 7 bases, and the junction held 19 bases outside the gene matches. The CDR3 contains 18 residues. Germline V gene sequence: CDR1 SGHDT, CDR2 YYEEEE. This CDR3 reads CASSKATGTVASGGELFF. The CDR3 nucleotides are TGTGCCAGCAGCAAGGCAACCGGGACAGTAGCCTCCGGCGGGGAGCTGTTTTTT.

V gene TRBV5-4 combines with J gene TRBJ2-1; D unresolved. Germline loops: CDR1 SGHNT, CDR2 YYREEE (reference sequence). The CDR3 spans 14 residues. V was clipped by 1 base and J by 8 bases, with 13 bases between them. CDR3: CASSLPLGHHEQFF. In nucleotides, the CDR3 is TGTGCCAGCAGCTTGCCCCTTGGCCATCATGAGCAGTTCTTC. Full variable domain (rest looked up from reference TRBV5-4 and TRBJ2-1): ETGVTQSPTHLIKTRGQQVTLRCSSQSGHNTVSWYQQALGQGPQFIFQYYREEENGRGNFPPRFSGLQFPNYSSELNVNALELDDSALYLCASSLPLGHHEQFFGPGTRLTVL.

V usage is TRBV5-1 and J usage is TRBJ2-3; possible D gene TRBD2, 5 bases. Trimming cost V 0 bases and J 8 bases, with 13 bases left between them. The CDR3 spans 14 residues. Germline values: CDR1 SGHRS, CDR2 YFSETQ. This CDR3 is CASSLAVGAGTQYF. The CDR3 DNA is TGCGCCAGCAGCTTGGCCGTAGGTGCGGGTACGCAGTATTTT.

The CDR3 sequence is CATPVGGTYGYTF. The CDR3 DNA is TGCGCCACTCCGGTGGGGGGGACCTATGGCTACACCTTC. The genes are TRBV10-1 and TRBJ1-2; a possible D gene is TRBD1 (5 bases). Trimming took off 10 bases at V and 4 bases at J, with 16 bases between the two ends. The V gene's germline CDR1 is WNHNN and CDR2 SYGVQD (reference sequence). This CDR3 has 13 amino acids.